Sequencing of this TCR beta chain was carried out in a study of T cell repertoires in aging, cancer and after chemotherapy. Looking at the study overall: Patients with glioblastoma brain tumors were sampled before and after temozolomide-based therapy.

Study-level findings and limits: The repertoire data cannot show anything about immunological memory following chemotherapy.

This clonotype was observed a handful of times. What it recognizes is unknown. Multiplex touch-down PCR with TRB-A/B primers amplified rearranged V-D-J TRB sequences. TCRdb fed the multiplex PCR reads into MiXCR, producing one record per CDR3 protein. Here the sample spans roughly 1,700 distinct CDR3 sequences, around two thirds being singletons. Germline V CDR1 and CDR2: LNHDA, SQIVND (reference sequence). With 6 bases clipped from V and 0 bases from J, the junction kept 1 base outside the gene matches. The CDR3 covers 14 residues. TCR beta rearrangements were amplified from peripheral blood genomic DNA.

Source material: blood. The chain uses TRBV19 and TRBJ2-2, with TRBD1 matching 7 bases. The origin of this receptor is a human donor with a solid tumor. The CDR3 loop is CASRQGTNTGELFF. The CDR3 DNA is TGTGCCAGTAGACAGGGGACGAACACCGGGGAGCTGTTTTTT.